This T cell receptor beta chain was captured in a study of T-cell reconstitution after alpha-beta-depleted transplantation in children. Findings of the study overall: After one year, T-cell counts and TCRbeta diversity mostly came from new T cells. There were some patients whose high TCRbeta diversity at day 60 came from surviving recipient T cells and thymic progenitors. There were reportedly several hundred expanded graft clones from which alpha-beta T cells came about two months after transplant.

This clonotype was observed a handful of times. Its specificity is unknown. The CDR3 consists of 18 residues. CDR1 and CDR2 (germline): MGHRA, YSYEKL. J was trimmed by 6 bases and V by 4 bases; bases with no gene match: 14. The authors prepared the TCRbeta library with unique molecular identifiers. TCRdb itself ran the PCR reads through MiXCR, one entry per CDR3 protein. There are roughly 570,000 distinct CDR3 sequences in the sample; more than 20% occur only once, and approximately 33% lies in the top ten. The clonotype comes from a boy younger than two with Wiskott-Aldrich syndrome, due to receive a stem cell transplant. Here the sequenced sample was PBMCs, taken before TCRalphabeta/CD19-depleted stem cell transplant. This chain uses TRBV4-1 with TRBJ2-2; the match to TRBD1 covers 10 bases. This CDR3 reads CASSRASTGTGVAGELFF. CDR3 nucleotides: TGCGCCAGCAGCCGAGCTTCTACCGGGACAGGGGTGGCCGGGGAGCTGTTTTTT.